This TCR beta chain comes out of a study of long-term antiretroviral therapy in people with HIV. They ran version v3.0 of the immunoSEQ assay at survey level. Sequencing set out to capture about 40,000-50,000 T-cell genomes per sample. Sequencing was performed with immunoSEQ multiplex PCR; in TCRdb, only in-frame clones are kept and a portion is missing. The profile covers about 28,000 clones, with 84% appearing a single time and 6.2% taken by the ten largest. Study-level results: Nothing was known about ART adherence, viral resistance or changes in therapy.

About this clone: As yet, its antigen is unknown.

Between the trimmed V and J ends, which lost 0 bases and 0 bases, there was a span of 11 bases. Germline lookup yields CDR1 MRHNA and CDR2 SNTAGT. This CDR3 contains 16 residues. This clonotype was obtained from a man younger than 35 with HIV. This specimen was unsorted PBMCs, taken 0.4 years after starting antiretroviral therapy. V and J are TRBV6-4 and TRBJ1-2; no reliable D call. CDR3 residues: CASSDSKGEANYGYTF. The CDR3 DNA follows: TGTGCCAGCAGTGACTCGAAGGGAGAGGCTAACTATGGCTACACCTTC.